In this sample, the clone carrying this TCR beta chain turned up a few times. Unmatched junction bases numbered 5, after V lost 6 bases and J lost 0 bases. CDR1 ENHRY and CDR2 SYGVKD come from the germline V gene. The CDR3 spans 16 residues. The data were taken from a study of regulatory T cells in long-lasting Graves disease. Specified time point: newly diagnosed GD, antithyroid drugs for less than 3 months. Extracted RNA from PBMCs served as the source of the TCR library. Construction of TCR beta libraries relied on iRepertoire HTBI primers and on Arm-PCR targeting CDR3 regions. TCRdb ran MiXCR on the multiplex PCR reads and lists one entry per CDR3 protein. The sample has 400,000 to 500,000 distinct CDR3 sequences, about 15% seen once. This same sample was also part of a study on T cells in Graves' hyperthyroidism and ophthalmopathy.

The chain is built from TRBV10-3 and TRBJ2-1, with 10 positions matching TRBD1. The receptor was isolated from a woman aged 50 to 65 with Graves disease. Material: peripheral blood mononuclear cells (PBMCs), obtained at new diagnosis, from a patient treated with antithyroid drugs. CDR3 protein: CAIRETGGVSYNEQFF. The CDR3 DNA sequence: TGTGCCATCAGGGAGACAGGGGGCGTCTCCTACAATGAGCAGTTCTTC.